Only a few counts were recorded for the clone carrying this T cell receptor (beta chain). The data belong to a study of cytomegalovirus exposure and HLA in healthy donors. J gave up 8 bases and V 8 bases, and 11 bases lay outside the gene matches. CDR3 size: 13 residues. CDR1 and CDR2 (germline): MNHEY, SVGAGI. Clones were sequenced by immunoSEQ multiplex PCR, and TCRdb holds only the in-frame ones, with some missing. The table has 150,000 to 200,000 clones, roughly 81% seen once. This chain uses TRBV6-5 with TRBJ1-2, with TRBD1 identical over 7 bases. The sequence was obtained from a woman aged 25 to 39 in good health and CMV-seronegative. Sample: PBMCs. The CDR3 coding sequence is TGTGCCAGCGCCTGGGACAGTTTCTCGGGCTACACCTTC. This encodes CASAWDSFSGYTF.